The clone carrying this TCR beta chain was counted at least ten times. As yet, its antigen is unknown. This sample was taken from a study of T cell repertoires in cytomegalovirus infection. The overall study: It can be stated that public TCR beta signatures indicated CMV infection as well as a matching HLA type. Overall study findings and caveats: HLA-C-restricted, CMV-specific TCR beta clonotypes were dominant ex vivo. Cumulated frequencies of public TCR beta families served to identify carriers of CMV plus the relevant HLA.

One entry per CDR3 protein results from TCRdb running MiXCR on the reads. The top ten clones hold roughly 4.5% of a sample with a few hundred thousand distinct CDR3 sequences, roughly 9.5% of them seen once. V lost 5 bases, J lost 7 bases, and 11 bases lay in between. The germline CDR1 and CDR2 sequences are SGHTA and FQGNSA. The CDR3 has 12 amino acids. V gene TRBV7-2 combines with J gene TRBJ2-5; no clear D gene. Sequencing was performed on PBMCs. The sequence was obtained from a human donor in good health (CMV status not recorded). Some clones in this sample may be carry-over from other donors' samples. The CDR3 loop reads CASSPPPGTQYF. The DNA of the CDR3 is TGTGCCAGCAGCCCCCCACCTGGGACCCAGTACTTC. Together with reference TRBV7-2 and TRBJ2-5, the CDR3 gives the full variable domain: GAGVSQSPSNKVTEKGKDVELRCDPISGHTALYWYRQSLGQGLEFLIYFQGNSAPDKSGLPSDRFSAERTGGSVSTLTIQRTQQEDSAVYLCASSPPPGTQYFGPGTRLLVL.